This paragraph covers one T cell receptor (beta chain) sequence. Antigen: not known. A much larger clone sits a single nucleotide away, making a read error possible. This sample's RNA came from whole unsorted tissue. A modified ARM-PCR protocol with three rounds of nested PCR amplified TCRbeta. TCRdb redid the calling of the multiplex PCR reads with MiXCR, one entry per CDR3 protein. The sample has approximately 130,000 distinct CDR3 sequences, around three fifths seen once; the top ten hold 9.5% to 15%. The data originate from a study of tumor and adjacent non-tumor tissue in lung cancer. Findings and limits, study-wide: Significantly higher TCR diversity was found in tumor than normal lung.

This CDR3 contains 13 residues. Germline loops: CDR1 MNHNS, CDR2 SASEGT. The source material was lung tumor tissue. The sequence came from a man aged 25 to 45 with non-small cell lung cancer. The chain combines TRBV6-1 with TRBJ2-3; D uncertain. The CDR3 coding sequence is TGTGCCAGCATTGAAGCGCTGCCAGATACGCAGTATTTT. It codes for CASIEALPDTQYF.